The clone carrying this T cell receptor (beta chain) was seen a handful of times. What it recognizes is unknown. J gave up 2 bases and V 2 bases, and 5 bases lay outside the gene matches. Germline lookup yields CDR1 MNHNY and CDR2 SVGAGI (reference sequence). CDR3 length: 15 residues. The sample comes from a study of cytomegalovirus exposure and HLA in healthy donors. Regarding the study as a whole: Some public TCRs appeared in many individuals, while most sequences were rare. Analysis performed later found 16,000 or so TCR beta sequences associated with HLA alleles at 0.05 false discovery rate. About 90% or about 30% of the time was how often most TCR beta V segments were productive, according to an earlier analysis.

The PCR used 60 Vbeta and 13 Jbeta primers. Sequencing used immunoSEQ multiplex PCR; TCRdb keeps in-frame clones, though not all of them. Of approximately 200,000 clones listed, 79% were seen once; the top ten hold about 4.6%. This clonotype originated in a woman aged 25 to 39 in good health and CMV-seropositive. The chain links TRBV6-6 to TRBJ2-7; 8 bases are shared with TRBD2. Sequencing input: PBMCs. For the CDR3, the DNA is TGTGCCAGCAGTTACCTTAGCGGGAACACCTACGAGCAGTACTTC. Its translation: CASSYLSGNTYEQYF.